These 11 T cell receptor beta chains came from one sample sequenced in a study of CD8+ T cells in alopecia areata. Markers including CD4, CD8alpha, NKG2D and NKG2ACE guided sorting of pooled cutaneous lymph node cells. cDNA reverse transcribed from extracted RNA served as the sequencing template. Some clones are missing from TCRdb's copy, which holds only in-frame ones; the method was immunoSEQ multiplex PCR. Sampling found 290,000 or so clones, none seen once. The sequenced material came from CD4+ T cells sorted from a lymph node. These TCRs come from a C3H/HeJ mouse with alopecia areata. Strain haplotype (MHC): H2-k.

About this clone: Germline and genes here are mouse. The CDR3 end lies 4 residues beyond the end of the read and is filled in from the germline J gene. The V gene is TRBV1, the J gene TRBJ2-2; 9 bases map to TRBD1. Germline loops: CDR1 NSQYPW, CDR2 LRSPGD (reference sequence). V dropped 6 bases and J dropped 3; count of bases not matched to a gene: 2. This CDR3 is built from 14 residues. The CDR3 loop is CTCRRTGDTGQLYF. Partial CDR3 DNA: TGCACCTGCAGAAGGACAGGGGACACCGGG.

This clone has just a few counts. Mouse names are used for the genes. The CDR3 is cut off 4 residues early in the read; its end comes from the germline J gene. The chain is built from TRBV13-1 and TRBJ1-2, with 7 bases that match TRBD1. The CDR3 is 13 amino acids. CDR1 is NSHNY and CDR2 is SYGAGN in the germline V gene. The junction had 4 bases not matched to a gene; V was cut back by 5 bases and J by 3 bases. The chain's CDR3 is CASRTGMDSDYTF. The DNA read from the CDR3 is TGTGCCAGCAGGACAGGGATGGACTCC.

As concerns this clone: The listed genes are named as in mouse. Read coverage stops 4 residues before the CDR3 terminus; the germline J gene supplies the remainder. This sequence joins TRBV19 and TRBJ2-7, with TRBD1 matching 7 bases. The CDR3 sequence is 11 residues long. Germline V gives CDR1 FNHDT, CDR2 SITEND (reference sequence). The CDR3 DNA, read in part, is TGTGCCAGCAACAGGGGAGAT. It translates to CASNRGD. The complete CDR3 sequence is CASNRGDEQYF.

About this clone: Genes and germline come from the mouse. The chain's CDR3 is CASSPPGTGYYEQYF. CDR3 bases read: TGTGCCAGCAGTCCTCCCGGGACAGGGTACTAT. The chain is built from TRBV14 and TRBJ2-7; 9 bases line up with TRBD1. The CDR3 is cut off 4 residues early in the read; its end comes from the germline J gene. The CDR3 loop spans 15 amino acids. Germline assignment: CDR1 SGHDT and CDR2 FRDEAV. The V and J ends lost 4 bases and 3 bases, in that order; junction bases with no gene match: 8. The full variable domain, its missing parts supplied by reference TRBV14 and TRBJ2-7, is EAGVTQSPRYAVLQEGQAVSFWCDPISGHDTLYWYQQPRDQGPQLLVYFRDEAVIDNSQLPSDRFSAVRPKGTNSTLKIQSAKQGDTATYLCASSPPGTGYYEQYFGPGTRLTVL.

This clone was seen a handful of times. Gene names and germline refer to mouse. The sequenced fragment ends 4 residues before the CDR3 boundary, so the rest is inferred from the germline J gene. The chain joins TRBV29 to TRBJ1-2, with 7 bases aligning to TRBD1. J gave up 2 bases and V 5 bases, and 5 bases lay outside the gene matches. Germline CDR1 MSHET, CDR2 SYDVDS. The CDR3 runs 14 residues. The CDR3 is CASSPLTGNSDYTF. The CDR3 bases that were read are TGTGCTAGCAGTCCCCTGACAGGGAACTCC.

This clone was observed a few times. Gene names refer to mouse genes. The read terminates 4 residues before the CDR3 end, so the remaining end is supplied by the germline J gene. This chain joins TRBV19 and TRBJ2-7, with 9 bases aligning to TRBD2. CDR1 is FNHDT and CDR2 is SITEND in the germline V gene (reference sequence). J was trimmed by 0 bases and V by 8 bases; bases with no gene match: 0. The CDR3 sequence is 12 residues long. This CDR3 reads CARTGGSYEQYF. The sequenced CDR3 bases are TGTGCCAGGACTGGGGGCTCCTAT.

This clone was detected only a few times. A much larger clone lies a single base off, so this may be a read error. Gene names and germline match the mouse. From the germline J gene comes the end of the CDR3, since the read stops 4 residues before it. The chain employs TRBV2 and TRBJ2-5, with a tentative D call TRBD1 (5 bases). The V end lost 4 bases, the J end lost 0 bases, and 8 bases lay between the germline ends. The CDR3 runs 14 residues. Germline V gene sequence: CDR1 LGHNA, CDR2 YSYQKL. Partial CDR3 DNA: TGTGCCAGCAGCCCAGACAGTAACCAAGAC. Translating it yields CASSPDSNQD. In full, the CDR3 reads CASSPDSNQDTQYF.

On this clone itself: Germline and genes: mouse. The read falls 3 residues short of the CDR3 end, and the missing part is taken from the germline J gene. The V and J genes are TRBV19 and TRBJ1-6; TRBD1 matches at 8 bases. TRBJ1-6 is treated as an ORF (open reading frame) with a function not yet certain. Losses at the gene ends were 0 bases for V and 9 bases for J; bases not matched to a gene: 5. The V gene's germline CDR1 is FNHDT and CDR2 SITEND (reference sequence). This CDR3 comprises 15 residues. The CDR3 here is CASSIVRGQGSPLYF. Partial CDR3 DNA: TGTGCCAGCAGTATAGTCAGGGGGCAAGGTTCGCCC.

With respect to this clone: Genes here carry mouse names. The missing CDR3 end, 4 residues past where the read stops, is filled in from the germline J gene. Other DNA sequences in the sample encode the same CDR3. V usage is TRBV31 and J usage is TRBJ2-3, with D perhaps TRBD2 (6 bases). Trimming took 0 bases from V and 0 from J, leaving 10 bases between them. The CDR3 is made up of 15 amino acids. Germline V gene data show CDR1 as GKSSPN and CDR2 as SITVG. CDR3 sequence: CAWSLLGVSAETLYF. Partial CDR3 DNA: TGTGCCTGGAGTCTATTGGGGGTTAGTGCAGAA.

This clone has a handful of counts. Mouse gene names and germline throughout. The CDR3 extends 4 residues past the end of the read, so its final part is completed from the germline J gene. Other nucleotide sequences in the sample specify the same CDR3. The J gene is TRBJ2-3, the V gene TRBV19; TRBD1 is a possible D gene (5 bases). V was pared by 4 bases and J by 1 base, with 7 bases between. This CDR3 contains 13 residues. From germline, CDR1 is FNHDT and CDR2 SITEND (reference sequence). CDR3 residues: CASSPRGAETLYF. Incomplete CDR3 DNA: TGTGCCAGCAGTCCCAGGGGTGCAGAA.

In the case of this clone: Mouse germline and gene names are used. The read stops 4 residues short of the end of the CDR3; the missing end is completed from the germline J gene. The V gene is TRBV4, the J gene TRBJ2-7; 8 nucleotides line up with TRBD2. Germline lookup yields CDR1 LGHDT and CDR2 YNNKQL (reference sequence). CDR3 size: 14 residues. CDR3 region: CASSSRLGKYEQYF. CDR3 DNA (partial): TGTGCCAGCAGCTCCAGACTGGGGAAATAT.